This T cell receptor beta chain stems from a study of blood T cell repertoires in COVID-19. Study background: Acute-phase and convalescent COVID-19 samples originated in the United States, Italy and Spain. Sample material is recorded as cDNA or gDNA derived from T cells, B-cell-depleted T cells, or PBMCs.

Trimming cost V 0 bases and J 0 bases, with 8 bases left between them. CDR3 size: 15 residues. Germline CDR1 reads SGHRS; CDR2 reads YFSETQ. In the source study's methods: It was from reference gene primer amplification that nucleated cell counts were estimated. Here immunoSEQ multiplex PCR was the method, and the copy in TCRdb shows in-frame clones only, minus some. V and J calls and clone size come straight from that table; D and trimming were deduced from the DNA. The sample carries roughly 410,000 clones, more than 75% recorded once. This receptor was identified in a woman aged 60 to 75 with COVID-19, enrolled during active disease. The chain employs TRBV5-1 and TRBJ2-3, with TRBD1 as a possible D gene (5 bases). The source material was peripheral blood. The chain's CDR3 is CASSLAGHSTDTQYF. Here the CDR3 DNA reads TGCGCCAGCAGCTTGGCAGGGCATAGCACAGATACGCAGTATTTT.